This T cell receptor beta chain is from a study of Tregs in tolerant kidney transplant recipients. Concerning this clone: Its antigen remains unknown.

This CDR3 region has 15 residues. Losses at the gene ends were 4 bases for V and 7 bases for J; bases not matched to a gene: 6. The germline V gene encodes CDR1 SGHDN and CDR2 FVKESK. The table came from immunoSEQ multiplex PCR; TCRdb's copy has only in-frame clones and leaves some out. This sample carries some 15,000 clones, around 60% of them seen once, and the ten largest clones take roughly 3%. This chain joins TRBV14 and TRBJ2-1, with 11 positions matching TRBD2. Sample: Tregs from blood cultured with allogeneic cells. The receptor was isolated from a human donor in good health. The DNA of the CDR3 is TGTGCCAGCAGCCCACTAGCGGGAGAGACGAATGAGCAGTTCTTC. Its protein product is CASSPLAGETNEQFF.